This T cell receptor (beta chain) stems from a study of blood T cell repertoires in COVID-19. Across the whole study: The United States, Italy and Spain were the sources of the acute and convalescent COVID-19 samples.

CDR3 length equals 10 residues. Germline V gene sequence: CDR1 SQVTM, CDR2 ANQGSEA. V lost 7 bases to trimming and J lost 3 bases, with 5 bases between them. Those enrolled in Seattle joined during active infection and were followed longitudinally afterward. In the original analysis: Amplification of reference gene primers provided the estimated nucleated cell counts. Sequenced by immunoSEQ multiplex PCR; TCRdb stores in-frame clones only, minus some. V and J calls plus clone size are reproduced from that table; the DNA served to infer D and trimming. The sample records tens of thousands of clones, approximately 77% being singletons.

The sequenced sample consisted of peripheral blood. The gene calls are TRBV29-1 and TRBJ2-3; D is undetermined. The clonotype originates from a man between 65 and 79 years old with COVID-19, enrolled during active disease. CDR3 coding DNA: TGCAGCGGCGAGACAGATACGCAGTATTTT. Translated, it gives CSGETDTQYF.